Listed here is a single T cell receptor beta chain. Its antigen remains unidentified. No much larger clone is present one base from it, and per-base qualities are unavailable. The sample belongs to a study of T cells of healthy individuals (dated by TCRdb to the late 2010s). To prepare the library, 5' RACE was applied. The sample was run on an Illumina MiSeq. The public reads were reprocessed in TCRdb via fastp at Q25 and MiXCR, keeping in-frame beta chains. All rows with the same CDR3 protein become a single entry with the most common DNA and genes. The table for this sample lists about 96,000 distinct CDR3 sequences; roughly 15% of them were counted only once. Together, the top ten hold 6% to 8% of the sample. The V and J ends are trimmed by 4 bases and 6 bases, leaving 21 bases between them. The CDR3 goes from the cysteine to the phenylalanine over 17 residues. Only CDR3 DNA is held: 51 bases, read in frame from base 1. CDR1 and CDR2, looked up from the germline V gene (reference sequence), are SEHNR and FQNEAQ.

The chain links TRBV7-9 with TRBJ1-4; a tentative D call is TRBD1 (5 bases match). This TCR was sampled from a human donor in good health. The nucleotide sequence reads TGTGCCAGCAGCTACCCTGATTGGACAACGAGGGATGAAAAACTGTTTTTT. The resulting protein is CASSYPDWTTRDEKLFF. The reference TRBV7-9 and TRBJ1-4 proteins fill in what lies around the CDR3, so the full variable domain reads DTGVSQNPRHKITKRGQNVTFRCDPISEHNRLYWYRQTLGQGPEFLTYFQNEAQLEKSRLLSDRFSAERPKGSFSTLEIQRTEQGDSAMYLCASSYPDWTTRDEKLFFGSGTQLSVL.